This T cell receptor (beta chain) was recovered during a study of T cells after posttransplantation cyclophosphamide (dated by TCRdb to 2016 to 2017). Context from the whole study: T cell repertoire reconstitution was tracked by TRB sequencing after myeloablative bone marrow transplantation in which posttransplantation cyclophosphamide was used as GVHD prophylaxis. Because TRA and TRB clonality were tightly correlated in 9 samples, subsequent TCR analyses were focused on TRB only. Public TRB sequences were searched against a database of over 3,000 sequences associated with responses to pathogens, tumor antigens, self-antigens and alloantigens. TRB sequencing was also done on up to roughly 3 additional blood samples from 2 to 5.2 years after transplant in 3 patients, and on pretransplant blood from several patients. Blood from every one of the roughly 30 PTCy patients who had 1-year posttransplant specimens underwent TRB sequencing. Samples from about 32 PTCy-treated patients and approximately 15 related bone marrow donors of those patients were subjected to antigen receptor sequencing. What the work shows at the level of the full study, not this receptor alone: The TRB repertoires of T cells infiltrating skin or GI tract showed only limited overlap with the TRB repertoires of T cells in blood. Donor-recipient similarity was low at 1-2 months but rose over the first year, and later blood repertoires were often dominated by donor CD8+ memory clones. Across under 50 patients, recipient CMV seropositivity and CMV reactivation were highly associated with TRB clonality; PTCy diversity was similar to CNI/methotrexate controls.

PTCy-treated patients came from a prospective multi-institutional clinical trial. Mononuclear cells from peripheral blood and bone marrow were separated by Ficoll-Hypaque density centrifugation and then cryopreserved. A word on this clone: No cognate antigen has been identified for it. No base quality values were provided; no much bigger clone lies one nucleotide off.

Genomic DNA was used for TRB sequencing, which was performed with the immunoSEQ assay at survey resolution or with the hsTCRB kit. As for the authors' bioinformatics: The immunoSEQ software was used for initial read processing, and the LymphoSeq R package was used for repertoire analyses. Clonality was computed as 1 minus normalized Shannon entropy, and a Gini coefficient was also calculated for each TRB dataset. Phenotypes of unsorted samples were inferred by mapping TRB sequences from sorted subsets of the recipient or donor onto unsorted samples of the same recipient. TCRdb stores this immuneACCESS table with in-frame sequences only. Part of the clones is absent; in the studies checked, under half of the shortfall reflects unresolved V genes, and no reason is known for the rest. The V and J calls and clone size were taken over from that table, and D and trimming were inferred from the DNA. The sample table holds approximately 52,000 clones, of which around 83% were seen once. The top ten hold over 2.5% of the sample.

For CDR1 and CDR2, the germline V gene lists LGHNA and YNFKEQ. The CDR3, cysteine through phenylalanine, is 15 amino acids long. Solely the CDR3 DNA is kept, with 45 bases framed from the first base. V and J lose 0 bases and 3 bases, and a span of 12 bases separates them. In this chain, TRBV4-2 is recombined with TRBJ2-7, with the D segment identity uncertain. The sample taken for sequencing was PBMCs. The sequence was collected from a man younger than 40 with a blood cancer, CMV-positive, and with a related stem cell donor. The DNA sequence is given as TGTGCCAGCAGCCAAGATCTAGATCTAGGCTACGAGCAGTACTTC. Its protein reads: CASSQDLDLGYEQYF.